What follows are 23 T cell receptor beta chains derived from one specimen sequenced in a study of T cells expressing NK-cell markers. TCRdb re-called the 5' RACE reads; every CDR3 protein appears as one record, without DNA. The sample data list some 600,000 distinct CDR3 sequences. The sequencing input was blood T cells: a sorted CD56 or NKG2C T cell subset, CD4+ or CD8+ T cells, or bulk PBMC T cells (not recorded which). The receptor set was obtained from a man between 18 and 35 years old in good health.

CDR3 residues: CASSLIGGDTHGNTIYF. The chain has TRBV7-9 and TRBJ1-3; TCRdb outputs TRBD1, but without DNA this stays unchecked. CDR1 SEHNR and CDR2 FQNEAQ come from the germline V gene (reference sequence). The CDR3 consists of 17 residues.

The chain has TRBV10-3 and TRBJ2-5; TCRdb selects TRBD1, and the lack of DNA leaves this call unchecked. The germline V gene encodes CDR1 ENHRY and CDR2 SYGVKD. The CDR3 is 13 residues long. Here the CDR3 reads CAICRTLEETQYF.

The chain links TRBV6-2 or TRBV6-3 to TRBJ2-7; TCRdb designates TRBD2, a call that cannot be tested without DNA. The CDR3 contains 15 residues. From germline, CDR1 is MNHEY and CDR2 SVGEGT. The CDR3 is CASTRLAVSSYEQYF.

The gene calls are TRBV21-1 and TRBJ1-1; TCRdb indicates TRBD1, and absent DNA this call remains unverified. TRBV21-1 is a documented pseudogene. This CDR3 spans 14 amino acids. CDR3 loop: CASSKRVRRGPAFF.

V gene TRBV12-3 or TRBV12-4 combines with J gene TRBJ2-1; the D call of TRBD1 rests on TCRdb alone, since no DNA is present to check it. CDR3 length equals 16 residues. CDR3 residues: CASSLLGRKNYNEQFF.

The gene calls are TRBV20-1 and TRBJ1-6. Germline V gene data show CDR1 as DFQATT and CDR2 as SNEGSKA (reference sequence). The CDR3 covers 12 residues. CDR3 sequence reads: CSARGQNSPLHF.

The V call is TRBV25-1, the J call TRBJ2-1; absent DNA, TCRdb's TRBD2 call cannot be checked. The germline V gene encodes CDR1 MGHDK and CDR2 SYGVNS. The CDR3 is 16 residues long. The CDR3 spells CASSSIAGGTYNEQFF.

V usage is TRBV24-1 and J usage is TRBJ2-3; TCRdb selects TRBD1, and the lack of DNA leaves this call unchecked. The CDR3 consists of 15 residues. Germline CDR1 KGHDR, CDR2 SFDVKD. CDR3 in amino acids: CATSEIQGGADTQYF.

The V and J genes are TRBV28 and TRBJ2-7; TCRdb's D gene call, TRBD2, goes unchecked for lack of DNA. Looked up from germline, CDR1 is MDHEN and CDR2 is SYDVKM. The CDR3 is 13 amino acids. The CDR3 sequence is CASREREFGEQYF. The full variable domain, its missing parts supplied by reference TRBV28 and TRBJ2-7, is DVKVTQSSRYLVKRTGEKVFLECVQDMDHENMFWYRQDPGLGLRLIYFSYDVKMKEKGDIPEGYSVSREKKERFSLILESASTNQTSMYLCASREREFGEQYFGPGTRLTVT.

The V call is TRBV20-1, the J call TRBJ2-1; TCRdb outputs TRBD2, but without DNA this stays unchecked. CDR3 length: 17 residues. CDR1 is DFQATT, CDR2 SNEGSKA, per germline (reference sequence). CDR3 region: CSARDLNGAGGPNEQFF.

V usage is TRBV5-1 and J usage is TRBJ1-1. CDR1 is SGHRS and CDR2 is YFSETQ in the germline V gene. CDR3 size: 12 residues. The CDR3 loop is CASSLGEGEAFF.

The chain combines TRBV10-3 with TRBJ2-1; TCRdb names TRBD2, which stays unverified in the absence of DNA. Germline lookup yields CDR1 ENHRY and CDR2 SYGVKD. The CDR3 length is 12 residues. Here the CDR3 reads CATGTKMHEQFF.

The CDR3 sequence is CASSPRVPIDYGYTF. J is TRBJ1-2 and V is TRBV12-3 or TRBV12-4; TCRdb calls TRBD1, which cannot be checked without DNA. This CDR3 is built from 15 residues.

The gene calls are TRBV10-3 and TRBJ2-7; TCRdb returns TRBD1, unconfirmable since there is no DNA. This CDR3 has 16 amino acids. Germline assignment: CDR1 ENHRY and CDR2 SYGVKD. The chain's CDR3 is CAISESRGTLYYEQYF.

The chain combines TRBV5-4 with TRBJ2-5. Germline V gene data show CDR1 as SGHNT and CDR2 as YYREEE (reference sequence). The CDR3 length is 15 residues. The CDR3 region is CASSSGPDIRETQYF.

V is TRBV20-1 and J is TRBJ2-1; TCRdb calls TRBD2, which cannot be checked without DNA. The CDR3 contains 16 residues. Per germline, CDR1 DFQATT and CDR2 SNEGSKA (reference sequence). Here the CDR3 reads CSATSLAGLNPDEQFF.

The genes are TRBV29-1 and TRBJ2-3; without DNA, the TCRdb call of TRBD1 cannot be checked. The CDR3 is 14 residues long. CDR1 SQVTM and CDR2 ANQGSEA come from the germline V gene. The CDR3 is CSGEGQPGADTQYF.

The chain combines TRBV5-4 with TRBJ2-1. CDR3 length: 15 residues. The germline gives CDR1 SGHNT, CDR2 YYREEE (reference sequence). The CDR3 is CASSTTGSSYNEQFF.

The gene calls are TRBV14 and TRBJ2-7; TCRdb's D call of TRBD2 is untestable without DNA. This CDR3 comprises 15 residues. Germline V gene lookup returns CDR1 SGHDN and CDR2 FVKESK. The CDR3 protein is CASSQGWEVSYEQYF. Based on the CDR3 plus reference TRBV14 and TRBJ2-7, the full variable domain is EAGVTQFPSHSVIEKGQTVTLRCDPISGHDNLYWYRRVMGKEIKFLLHFVKESKQDESGMPNNRFLAERTGGTYSTLKVQPAELEDSGVYFCASSQGWEVSYEQYFGPGTRLTVT.

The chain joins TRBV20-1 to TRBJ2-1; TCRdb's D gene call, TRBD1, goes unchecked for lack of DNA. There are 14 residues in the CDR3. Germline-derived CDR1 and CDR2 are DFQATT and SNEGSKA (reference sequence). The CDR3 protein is CSAEDRGTRNEQFF.

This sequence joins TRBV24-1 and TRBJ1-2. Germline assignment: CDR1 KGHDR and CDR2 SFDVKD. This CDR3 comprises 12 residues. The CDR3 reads CATSDFSHGYTF.

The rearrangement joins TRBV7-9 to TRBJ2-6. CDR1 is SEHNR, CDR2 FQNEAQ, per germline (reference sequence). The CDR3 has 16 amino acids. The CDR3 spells CASSLDSGSGANVLTF.

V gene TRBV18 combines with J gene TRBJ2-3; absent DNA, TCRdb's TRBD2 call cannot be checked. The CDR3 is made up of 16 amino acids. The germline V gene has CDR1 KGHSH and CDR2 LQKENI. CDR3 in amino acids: CASSPLDSDPTDTQYF.